Detailed here is one TCR beta chain. The antigen remains unidentified. This sample is part of a study of T cell responses to AZD1222 COVID-19 vaccine. Broader study findings: Seropositive status at baseline applied to only six AZD1222 recipients. Spike-specific TCR breadth and depth rose after two AZD1222 doses. Unmutated variant regions are reportedly targeted by nearly half of spike-specific TCRs. No repertoire was sampled before or during the peak T cell response, only after it.

Trimming removed 4 bases from V and 2 bases from J, with 11 bases in between. CDR1 and CDR2 (germline): SGHTA, FQGNSA. The CDR3 is made up of 14 amino acids. The protocol was immunoSEQ multiplex PCR, while the TCRdb copy is restricted to in-frame clones and leaves out a portion. The profile shows over 100,000 clones, about 86% of them singletons. The rearrangement joins TRBV7-2 to TRBJ1-2; a possible D gene is TRBD1 (6 bases). The TCR comes from an adult in good health. This sample comprised peripheral blood, obtained on day 0 of AZD1222 vaccination. The CDR3 region is CASSSRDTNYGYTF. The CDR3 nucleotides read TGTGCCAGCAGCTCCCGGGACACCAACTATGGCTACACCTTC.